One and the same sample provided the 31 T cell receptor beta chains below, sequenced in a study of cytomegalovirus exposure and HLA in healthy donors. The primer mix had 60 Vbeta and 13 Jbeta primers. The method was immunoSEQ multiplex PCR; TCRdb's version includes in-frame clones alone and lacks a portion of them. The table lists about 140,000 clones, 82% of them singletons. The sequencing input was PBMCs. These receptors all stem from a man between 18 and 29 years old in good health and CMV-seropositive.

The chain combines TRBV30 with TRBJ2-7, with D hard to call. V was shortened by 2 bases and J by 3 bases, with 11 bases between the two germline ends. The CDR3 contains 13 residues. Germline V CDR1 and CDR2: GTSNPN, SVGIG (reference sequence). CDR3 coding DNA: TGTGCCTGGAGTCGACTCCCGAGCTACGAGCAGTACTTC. Amino acids: CAWSRLPSYEQYF. The full variable domain, its missing parts supplied by reference TRBV30 and TRBJ2-7, is SQTIHQWPATLVQPVGSPLSLECTVEGTSNPNLYWYRQAAGRGLQLLFYSVGIGQISSEVPQNLSASRPQDRQFILSSKKLLLSDSGFYLCAWSRLPSYEQYFGPGTRLTVT.

The rearrangement joins TRBV6-5 to TRBJ2-7, with D perhaps matching TRBD2 (6 bases). CDR3 length equals 13 residues. Germline loops: CDR1 MNHEY, CDR2 SVGAGI. V was cut by 5 bases and J by 2 bases, with 10 bases left in between. The CDR3 reads CASSPPGAYEQYF. CDR3 bases: TGTGCCAGCAGTCCCCCGGGGGCCTACGAGCAGTACTTC.

The chain links TRBV6-1 to TRBJ1-5, with D tentatively TRBD1 (5 bases). V dropped 3 bases and J dropped 5 bases, with 14 bases sitting between them. Germline V gene lookup returns CDR1 MNHNS and CDR2 SASEGT. CDR3 size: 15 residues. The CDR3 reads CASSDQGLKDQPQHF. CDR3 coding DNA: TGTGCCAGCAGTGATCAGGGTCTGAAGGATCAGCCCCAGCATTTT.

This chain joins TRBV6-6 and TRBJ1-5, with TRBD1 matching 10 bases. J gave up 4 bases and V 5 bases, and 2 bases lay outside the gene matches. This CDR3 spans 14 amino acids. In germline, CDR1 is MNHNY, CDR2 SVGAGI (reference sequence). The CDR3 is CASSGTGANQPQHF. The CDR3 region has the DNA TGTGCCAGCAGTGGGACAGGGGCGAATCAGCCCCAGCATTTT.

The V gene is TRBV7-9, the J gene TRBJ2-7; 7 bases are shared with TRBD1. This CDR3 region has 16 residues. Germline lookup yields CDR1 SEHNR and CDR2 FQNEAQ (reference sequence). The trim removed 6 bases at V and 0 bases at J, leaving 11 bases unmatched. The DNA for the CDR3 is TGTGCCAGCAGTTCCCTCGGCCGGGACAGCTCCTACGAGCAGTACTTC. Translated: CASSSLGRDSSYEQYF. Full variable domain (rest looked up from reference TRBV7-9 and TRBJ2-7): DTGVSQNPRHKITKRGQNVTFRCDPISEHNRLYWYRQTLGQGPEFLTYFQNEAQLEKSRLLSDRFSAERPKGSFSTLEIQRTEQGDSAMYLCASSSLGRDSSYEQYFGPGTRLTVT.

In this sample, this clone turned up a few times. J is TRBJ1-1 and V is TRBV2, with D maybe TRBD1 (6 bases). The germline V gene encodes CDR1 SNHLY and CDR2 FYNNEI. The CDR3 totals 14 residues. The CDR3 is CVTGGRGTQTEAFF. The CDR3 bases are TGTGTCACTGGGGGCAGGGGAACCCAAACTGAAGCTTTCTTT.

This rearrangement joins TRBV7-9 to TRBJ1-2, with TRBD1 identical over 9 bases. Losses at the gene ends were 1 base for V and 7 bases for J; bases not matched to a gene: 4. The CDR3 is made up of 14 amino acids. Per the germline V gene, CDR1 is SEHNR and CDR2 is FQNEAQ (reference sequence). CDR3 nucleotides: TGTGCCAGCAGCTTAGGAGGGACAGGGTCTGGCTACACCTTC. Its translation: CASSLGGTGSGYTF.

The CDR3 bases are TGTGCCAGTAGTAAAGTCTCCAGAGGGGATACGCAGTATTTT. Translated: CASSKVSRGDTQYF. The rearrangement links TRBV19 to TRBJ2-3; D may be TRBD2 (5 bases). The germline V and J ends were trimmed by 4 bases and 6 bases, with 14 bases remaining between them. The germline CDR1 and CDR2 sequences are LNHDA and SQIVND (reference sequence). The CDR3 contains 14 residues. Using reference TRBV19 and TRBJ2-3 for the parts outside the CDR3, the full variable domain is DGGITQSPKYLFRKEGQNVTLSCEQNLNHDAMYWYRQDPGQGLRLIYYSQIVNDFQKGDIAEGYSVSREKKESFPLTVTSAQKNPTAFYLCASSKVSRGDTQYFGPGTRLTVL.

The rearrangement uses TRBV7-9 and TRBJ2-3; possible D gene TRBD1, 6 bases. Trimming took off 8 bases at V and 4 bases at J, with 22 bases between the two ends. CDR3 length: 16 residues. Germline CDR1 and CDR2: SEHNR and FQNEAQ (reference sequence). As DNA, the CDR3 is TGTGCCAGCGGGGATGACCCAGGGGTTGGTCCAGATACGCAGTATTTT. Protein product: CASGDDPGVGPDTQYF.

The chain carries TRBV4-1 and TRBJ2-7, with D perhaps matching TRBD1 (5 bases). Trimming shortened V by 0 bases and J by 0 bases, and 15 bases separated the two germline ends. The CDR3 covers 17 residues. Germline assignment: CDR1 MGHRA and CDR2 YSYEKL. The CDR3 loop is CASSQDEWGSSSYEQYF. Here the CDR3 DNA reads TGCGCCAGCAGCCAAGATGAATGGGGCTCCAGCTCCTACGAGCAGTACTTC.

This chain joins TRBV5-1 and TRBJ2-3; maybe TRBD2 (6 bases). The CDR3 sequence is 16 residues long. CDR1 and CDR2 (germline): SGHRS, YFSETQ. The V end was cut by 0 bases, the J end by 3 bases, with 14 bases between. DNA of the CDR3: TGCGCCAGCAGCTTGGGATCTGGGGGGAGTACAGATACGCAGTATTTT. It is translated as CASSLGSGGSTDTQYF.

The chain links TRBV5-4 to TRBJ2-7; 13 bases are a match to TRBD2. The CDR3 contains 16 residues. Per the germline V gene, CDR1 is SGHNT and CDR2 is YYREEE (reference sequence). V lost 0 bases to trimming and J lost 3 bases; unmatched junction nucleotides: 3. The CDR3 sequence is CASSLGGLAGNYEQYF. The CDR3 bases are TGTGCCAGCAGCTTGGGGGGACTAGCGGGGAACTACGAGCAGTACTTC.

This chain uses TRBV4-2 with TRBJ2-5; tentatively, D is TRBD2 (6 bases). V was clipped by 0 bases and J by 0 bases, with 14 bases between them. This CDR3 spans 17 amino acids. Germline V lookup: CDR1 LGHNA, CDR2 YNFKEQ. The CDR3 region has the DNA TGTGCCAGCAGCCAAGAGGGAGGTAGCACGTACCAAGAGACCCAGTACTTC. Translating it yields CASSQEGGSTYQETQYF.

The chain couples TRBV5-1 to TRBJ2-5; no firm D call. In germline, CDR1 is SGHRS, CDR2 YFSETQ. The CDR3 consists of 14 residues. Trimming took off 0 bases at V and 1 base at J, with 7 bases between the two ends. CDR3 amino acids: CASSLGSLQETQYF. CDR3 DNA sequence: TGCGCCAGCAGCTTGGGGAGTCTCCAAGAGACCCAGTACTTC. The variable domain in full, completed from reference TRBV5-1 and TRBJ2-5, reads KAGVTQTPRYLIKTRGQQVTLSCSPISGHRSVSWYQQTPGQGLQFLFEYFSETQRNKGNFPGRFSGRQFSNSRSEMNVSTLELGDSALYLCASSLGSLQETQYFGPGTRLLVL.

The V gene is TRBV7-9, the J gene TRBJ2-7; D not certain. Per the germline V gene, CDR1 is SEHNR and CDR2 is FQNEAQ (reference sequence). The ends were cut back, 4 bases at V and 3 bases at J, with 10 bases in the middle. The CDR3 is made up of 13 amino acids. This chain's CDR3 is CASSSPSLYEQYF. CDR3 sequence (DNA): TGTGCCAGCAGCTCTCCTAGTCTCTACGAGCAGTACTTC.

This clone came up a few times. The DNA for the CDR3 is TGTGCCAGCAGCTTCAGAGGGAATAGCAATCAGCCCCAGCATTTT. Translated: CASSFRGNSNQPQHF. This sequence joins TRBV5-6 and TRBJ1-5; D call uncertain. Trimming pared 2 bases from V and 0 bases from J, leaving 9 bases between. The CDR3 runs to 15 residues. Germline CDR1 and CDR2: SGHDT and YYEEEE.

The DNA of the CDR3 is TGTGCCAGCAGTCCCGGGACAGGGCGGACAGATACGCAGTATTTT. It codes for CASSPGTGRTDTQYF. The chain couples TRBV6-5 to TRBJ2-3; 9 bases are a match to TRBD1. Trimming removed 5 bases from V and 3 bases from J; junction bases left unmatched: 6. CDR1 and CDR2 from the germline V gene are MNHEY and SVGAGI. The CDR3 runs to 15 residues.

The chain has TRBV5-6 and TRBJ2-7; 11 bases fit TRBD2. The germline gives CDR1 SGHDT, CDR2 YYEEEE. CDR3 length: 19 residues. Trimming at V came to 1 base and at J to 2 bases, leaving 14 bases not matched to a gene. The CDR3 DNA is TGTGCCAGCAGCTTGAACCGGGGGGCAATAGCGGGAGGGCCCTACGAGCAGTACTTC. Translating gives CASSLNRGAIAGGPYEQYF.

V and J are TRBV5-5 and TRBJ1-3; TRBD1 aligns across 9 bases. The J segment lost 0 bases and the V segment lost 4 bases, leaving 11 bases of the junction unmatched. This CDR3 comprises 18 residues. Germline V gene lookup returns CDR1 SGHKS and CDR2 YYEKEE (reference sequence). CDR3 residues: CASSLGQGLGSSGNTIYF. In nucleotides, the CDR3 is TGTGCCAGCAGCCTAGGACAGGGGCTAGGCAGCTCTGGAAACACCATATATTTT.

In its sample, this clone was seen a few times. CDR3 region: CASSGQYNEQFF. The CDR3 nucleotides read TGTGCCAGCAGTGGACAGTACAATGAGCAGTTCTTC. J is TRBJ2-1 and V is TRBV6-4; D is perhaps TRBD1 (5 bases). From germline, CDR1 is MRHNA and CDR2 SNTAGT. This CDR3 is built from 12 residues. V was cut by 4 bases and J by 4 bases, with 5 bases left in between.

V is TRBV2 and J is TRBJ2-6; TRBD2 matches 7 bases. This CDR3 region has 15 residues. V was pared by 10 bases and J by 0 bases, with 6 bases of the junction left unmatched. Germline V gene lookup returns CDR1 SNHLY and CDR2 FYNNEI. Here the CDR3 DNA reads TGTGCCACCTCCCGCGGGAGCTCTGGGGCCAACGTCCTGACTTTC. Translated: CATSRGSSGANVLTF.

There are a few counts of this clone. This chain joins TRBV21-1 and TRBJ2-7; the table's D call, TRBD2, has no DNA check behind it. TRBV21-1 is noted as a pseudogene. The CDR3 is 13 residues long. The CDR3 here is CATTSGGAYEQYF. The CDR3 nucleotides read TGTGCCACGACGAGCGGGGGAGCATACGAGCAGTACTTC.

The V call is TRBV6-5, the J call TRBJ1-1; D ambiguous. Between the trimmed V and J ends, which lost 4 bases and 8 bases, there was a span of 14 bases. CDR1 is MNHEY, CDR2 SVGAGI, per germline. This CDR3 is built from 13 residues. The CDR3 region has the DNA TGTGCCAGCAGTTTCGAAAAAGGCAGGGAAGCTTTCTTT. Its translation: CASSFEKGREAFF.

The V and J genes are TRBV19 and TRBJ2-1; a weak D match, TRBD2 (6 bases). The CDR3 is 14 amino acids. Trimming cost V 3 bases and J 7 bases, with 13 bases left between them. Germline lookup yields CDR1 LNHDA and CDR2 SQIVND (reference sequence). CDR3 region: CASSMPGRINEQFF. The DNA for the CDR3 is TGTGCCAGTAGTATGCCCGGGAGAATAAATGAGCAGTTCTTC.

This chain links TRBV28 with TRBJ2-1; D possibly corresponds to TRBD1 (6 bases). The V end lost 3 bases, the J end lost 0 bases, and 15 bases lay between the germline ends. Germline-derived CDR1 and CDR2 are MDHEN and SYDVKM. There are 17 residues in the CDR3. CDR3 loop: CASSLVQGSRSYNEQFF. The DNA of the CDR3 is TGTGCCAGCAGTTTGGTACAGGGCTCTCGCTCCTACAATGAGCAGTTCTTC.

This clone was observed a single time. This sequence joins TRBV27 and TRBJ2-1; 9 bases map to TRBD1. V lost 5 bases, J lost 7 bases, and 9 bases stayed unmatched. Germline V lookup: CDR1 MNHEY, CDR2 SMNVEV (reference sequence). The CDR3 contains 15 residues. The CDR3 DNA is TGTGCCAGCAGTCCCGCGGGACAGGGTAAAAATGAGCAGTTCTTC. Amino acids: CASSPAGQGKNEQFF.

The CDR3 loop is CATSTLMGGYNEQFF. In DNA, the CDR3 is TGTGCCACCAGCACCCTGATGGGGGGGTACAATGAGCAGTTCTTC. The chain combines TRBV15 with TRBJ2-1, with 7 bases matching TRBD2. This CDR3 comprises 15 residues. Germline V lookup: CDR1 LNHNV, CDR2 YYDKDF (reference sequence). The junction had 7 bases not matched to a gene; V was cut back by 4 bases and J by 4 bases.

The chain employs TRBV27 and TRBJ2-2; D is undetermined. Germline lookup yields CDR1 MNHEY and CDR2 SMNVEV (reference sequence). The V gene lost 6 bases and the J gene lost 1 base, with 3 bases spanning the gap. The CDR3 totals 12 residues. CDR3 DNA: TGTGCCAGCAGCAAGAACACCGGGGAGCTGTTTTTT. This translates into CASSKNTGELFF.

The genes are TRBV7-9 and TRBJ1-1; 7 nucleotides match TRBD1. Germline V lookup: CDR1 SEHNR, CDR2 FQNEAQ (reference sequence). The CDR3 loop spans 14 amino acids. The trim removed 3 bases at V and 4 bases at J, leaving 5 bases unmatched. This chain's CDR3 is CASSFDRVTTEAFF. The CDR3 DNA reads TGTGCCAGCAGCTTTGACAGGGTGACCACTGAAGCTTTCTTT.

This clone was counted a few times. J is TRBJ1-1 and V is TRBV6-5, with D maybe TRBD1 (5 bases). This CDR3 contains 14 residues. Trimming removed 6 bases from V and 5 bases from J, with 16 bases in between. CDR1 MNHEY and CDR2 SVGAGI come from the germline V gene. CDR3 sequence: CASRRYQEGTEAFF. The CDR3 bases are TGTGCCAGCAGGCGTTATCAGGAGGGGACTGAAGCTTTCTTT.

The genes are TRBV18 and TRBJ1-5; D gene ambiguous. CDR3 length equals 15 residues. The V gene's germline CDR1 is KGHSH and CDR2 LQKENI. V dropped 0 bases and J dropped 2 bases, with 8 bases sitting between them. DNA of the CDR3: TGTGCCAGCTCACCACCCTCTGGAGGCAATCAGCCCCAGCATTTT. It yields the protein CASSPPSGGNQPQHF. Full variable domain (missing parts from reference TRBV18 and TRBJ1-5): NAGVMQNPRHLVRRRGQEARLRCSPMKGHSHVYWYRQLPEEGLKFMVYLQKENIIDESGMPKERFSAEFPKEGPSILRIQQVVRGDSAAYFCASSPPSGGNQPQHFGDGTRLSIL.